The entry that follows covers one TCR beta chain sequence. Antigen unknown. Its ends do not fully match the called genes, so a read error is possible. The sample comes from a study of blood T cells in healthy people across ages. Study-level findings and limits: TCR beta diversity, measured per million T cells, fell in a roughly linear way with age. The long-lived group displayed more naive CD4+ cells, plus higher diversity, than the aged donors did.

A second about 7 to 11 cycle PCR used barcoded and J-beta primers. TCRdb passed the 5' RACE reads through MiXCR, listing each CDR3 protein once. Here the sample spans 600,000 to 850,000 distinct CDR3 sequences, approximately 43% being singletons. Germline assignment: CDR1 SGHTA and CDR2 FQGNSA. The length of the CDR3 is 14 residues. Sequenced input: blood. The gene calls are TRBV7-2 and TRBJ1-3; D may be TRBD1 (5 bases). The receptor was isolated from a woman aged 55 to 70 in good health. This chain's CDR3 is CASSDRLSGNTIYF. For the CDR3, the DNA is TGTGCTAGCAGCGACAGACTTTCTGGAAACACCATATATTTT.